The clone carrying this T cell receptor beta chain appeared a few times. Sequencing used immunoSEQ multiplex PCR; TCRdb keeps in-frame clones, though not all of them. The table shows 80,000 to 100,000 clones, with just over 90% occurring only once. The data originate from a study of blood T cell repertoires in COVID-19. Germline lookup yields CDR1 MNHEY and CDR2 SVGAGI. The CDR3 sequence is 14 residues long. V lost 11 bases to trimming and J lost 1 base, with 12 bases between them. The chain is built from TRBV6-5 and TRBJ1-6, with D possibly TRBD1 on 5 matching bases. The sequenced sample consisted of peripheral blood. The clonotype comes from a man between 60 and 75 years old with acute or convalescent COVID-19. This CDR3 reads CAGAGMSYNSPLHF. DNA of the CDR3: TGTGCCGGGGCAGGGATGTCCTATAATTCACCCCTCCACTTT.